These 5 T cell receptor beta chains were sequenced from one sample in a study of blood T cell repertoires in COVID-19. The assay was immunoSEQ multiplex PCR, and TCRdb's table has in-frame clones only and misses some. The repertoire holds some 95,000 clones, with less than 95% as singletons. Source material: peripheral blood. The receptors were sampled from a human donor with active COVID-19. The donor label of this sample is uncertain.

V is TRBV16 and J is TRBJ2-1; 9 positions agree with TRBD1. Per germline, CDR1 KGHSY and CDR2 FQNENV. Trimming cost V 4 bases and J 7 bases; bases outside gene matches: 5. The CDR3 is 14 residues long. CDR3 nucleotides: TGTGCCAGCAGCCCTGGGACAGGGAGTAATGAGCAGTTCTTC. It specifies CASSPGTGSNEQFF. The full variable domain, rest sourced from reference TRBV16 and TRBJ2-1, is GEEVAQTPKHLVRGEGQKAKLYCAPIKGHSYVFWYQQVLKNEFKFLISFQNENVFDETGMPKERFSAKCLPNSPCSLEIQATKLEDSAVYFCASSPGTGSNEQFFGPGTRLTVL.

The rearrangement uses TRBV5-1 and TRBJ2-2, with a weak D call TRBD1 (6 bases). Per the germline V gene, CDR1 is SGHRS and CDR2 is YFSETQ. The V and J ends lost 0 bases and 0 bases respectively, with 6 bases between them. There are 15 residues in the CDR3. CDR3 loop: CASSLEGANTGELFF. DNA for the CDR3: TGCGCCAGCAGCTTGGAGGGGGCGAACACCGGGGAGCTGTTTTTT.

The V and J genes are TRBV6-2 or TRBV6-3 and TRBJ2-1; 7 bases are shared with TRBD2. V lost 3 bases to trimming and J lost 3 bases; unmatched junction nucleotides: 5. CDR3 length equals 15 residues. Germline assignment: CDR1 MNHEY and CDR2 SVGEGT. The DNA for the CDR3 is TGTGCCAGCAGTTATTGGGGGGGGGACTACAATGAGCAGTTCTTC. The encoded protein is CASSYWGGDYNEQFF.

The chain recombines TRBV19 with TRBJ2-7; 10 bases line up with TRBD1. V lost 0 bases to trimming and J lost 2 bases; unmatched junction nucleotides: 7. Germline V gene sequence: CDR1 LNHDA, CDR2 SQIVND (reference sequence). The CDR3 is made up of 17 amino acids. The CDR3 is CASSIDQGTGAPYEQYF. CDR3 nucleotide sequence: TGTGCCAGTAGTATAGATCAAGGGACAGGGGCACCCTACGAGCAGTACTTC.

This chain links TRBV12-5 with TRBJ1-2; D is possibly TRBD1 (5 bases). Germline CDR1 LGHNT, CDR2 FRNRAP. V shed 4 bases and J shed 4 bases, with 16 bases lying between them. CDR3 length: 15 amino acids. DNA of the CDR3: TGTGCTAGTGGTTCTACCTCAGGGTGGGTCTATGGCTACACCTTC. This codes for CASGSTSGWVYGYTF.